A single TCR beta chain is shown here with its context. The data belong to a study of type 1 regulatory T cells. Across the whole study: T-allo10 is a Tr1-enriched, alloantigen-specific CD4 T cell product made in vitro.

TCRdb ran MiXCR on the reads and lists one entry per CDR3 protein. The table has approximately 97,000 distinct CDR3 sequences, roughly 31% seen once. The CDR3 has 18 amino acids. Germline V gives CDR1 SGHVS, CDR2 FQNEAQ. V was clipped by 1 base and J by 3 bases; unmatched bases: 11. The clonotype originates from a human donor in good health. V gene TRBV7-8 combines with J gene TRBJ2-7, with 11 bases identical to TRBD2. Sequencing input: CD4+ T cells, either the whole sample or a sorted fraction (not recorded which). The CDR3 protein is CASSLGIPTSGKGYEQYF. The CDR3 bases are TGTGCCAGCAGCTTAGGGATCCCGACTAGCGGGAAGGGCTACGAGCAGTACTTC. Looking up the rest from reference TRBV7-8 and TRBJ2-7 gives the full variable domain: GAGVSQSPRYKVAKRGQDVALRCDPISGHVSLFWYQQALGQGPEFLTYFQNEAQLDKSGLPSDRFFAERPEGSVSTLKIQRTQQEDSAVYLCASSLGIPTSGKGYEQYFGPGTRLTVT.